This T cell receptor beta chain came from a study of T cells after posttransplantation cyclophosphamide (dated by TCRdb to the mid-2010s). Notes on the research overall: T cell repertoire reconstitution was tracked by TRB sequencing after myeloablative bone marrow transplantation in which posttransplantation cyclophosphamide was used as GVHD prophylaxis. Antigen receptor sequencing covered samples from 35 to 40 PTCy-treated patients and approximately 17 of their related bone marrow donors. Blood from all 30 or so PTCy patients who had 1-year posttransplant specimens underwent TRB sequencing. Up to 3 additional blood samples from 2 to 5.2 years after transplant were also TRB-sequenced in 3 patients, as was pretransplant blood from a handful of patients. TRA and TRB clonality were tightly correlated in 9 or 10 samples, so subsequent TCR analyses focused on TRB only. Public TRB sequences were queried against a database of over 3,500 sequences associated with responses to pathogens, tumor antigens, self-antigens and alloantigens.

Genomic DNA was the input for TRB sequencing, which was run either with the immunoSEQ assay at survey resolution or with the hsTCRB kit. As for the authors' bioinformatics: Initial read processing used immunoSEQ software, and repertoire analyses used the LymphoSeq R package. Clonality was calculated as 1 minus normalized Shannon entropy, and the Gini coefficient was also calculated for each TRB dataset. Phenotypes of unsorted samples were inferred by mapping TRB sequences from sorted subsets of the recipient or donor onto unsorted samples of the same recipient. TCRdb holds this immuneACCESS table with in-frame rearrangements only. Some clones are missing; in checked studies, unresolved V genes explain under half, and the rest has no known cause. Clone size and V and J calls were adopted from that table, with D and trimming inferred from the DNA. The sample includes 10,000 to 15,000 clones, with about 85% observed a single time. The ten largest clones add up to about 0.78% of the sample.

Unmatched junction bases come to 4, with V trimmed by 6 bases and J by 3 bases. Reading from cysteine to phenylalanine, the CDR3 counts 14 amino acids. Just the 42-base CDR3 DNA is kept, in frame starting at base 1. In the germline V gene (reference sequence), CDR1 corresponds to LNHDA and CDR2 to SQIVND. Overall study outcomes, separate from this receptor: Across roughly 48 patients, TRB clonality was highly associated with recipient CMV seropositivity and CMV reactivation, and diversity in PTCy patients was similar to diversity in CNI/methotrexate controls. Donor-recipient similarity was low at 1-2 months but rose over the first year, and later blood repertoires were often dominated by donor CD8+ memory clones. The TRB repertoires of T cells infiltrating skin or GI tract showed only limited overlap with the TRB repertoires of T cells in blood.

Concerning this clone itself: The antigen it binds to is not known. No base qualities exist here, and no much larger clone lies one base off it. The sample holds other DNA sequences that translate to the same CDR3.

Related bone marrow donors provided peripheral blood samples on the day of marrow donation. Peripheral blood and bone marrow mononuclear cells were isolated by Ficoll-Hypaque density centrifugation and cryopreserved. CD4+ and CD8+ T cells, including naive and memory subsets, were sorted by FACS using a FACSAria II. Specimen: memory CD4+ T cells sorted from PBMCs. The TCR originated in a man aged 50-59 years in good health, CMV-negative, and a related stem cell transplant donor. The rearrangement joined TRBV19 to TRBJ1-5, with TRBD1 identical over 8 junction bases. The DNA sequence is given as TGTGCCAGTAGCTGGACAGGGACCAATCAGCCCCAGCATTTT. Translated, this gives CASSWTGTNQPQHF.